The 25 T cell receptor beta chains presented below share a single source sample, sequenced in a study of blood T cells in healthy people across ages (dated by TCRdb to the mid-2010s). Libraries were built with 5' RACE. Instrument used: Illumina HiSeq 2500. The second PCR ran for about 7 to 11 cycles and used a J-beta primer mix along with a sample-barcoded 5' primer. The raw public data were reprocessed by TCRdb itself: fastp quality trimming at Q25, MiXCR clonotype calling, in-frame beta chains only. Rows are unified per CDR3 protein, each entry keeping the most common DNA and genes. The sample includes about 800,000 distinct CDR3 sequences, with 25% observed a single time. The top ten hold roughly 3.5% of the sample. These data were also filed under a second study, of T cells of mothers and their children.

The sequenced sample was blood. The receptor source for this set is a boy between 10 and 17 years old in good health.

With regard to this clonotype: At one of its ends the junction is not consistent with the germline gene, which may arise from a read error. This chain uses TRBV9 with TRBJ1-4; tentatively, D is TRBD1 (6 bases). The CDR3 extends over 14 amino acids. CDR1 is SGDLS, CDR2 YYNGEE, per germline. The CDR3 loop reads CASSVQGRNEKLFF. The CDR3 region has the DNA TGTGCTAGCAGCGTACAGGGCCGTAATGAAAAACTGTTTTTT.

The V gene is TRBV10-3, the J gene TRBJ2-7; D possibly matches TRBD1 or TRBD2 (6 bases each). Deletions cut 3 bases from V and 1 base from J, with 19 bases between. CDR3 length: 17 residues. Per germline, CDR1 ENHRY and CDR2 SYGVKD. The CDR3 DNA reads TGTGCCATCAGTGACGGGGGCACGGGGGTTGGATCCTACGAGCAGTACTTC. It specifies CAISDGGTGVGSYEQYF.

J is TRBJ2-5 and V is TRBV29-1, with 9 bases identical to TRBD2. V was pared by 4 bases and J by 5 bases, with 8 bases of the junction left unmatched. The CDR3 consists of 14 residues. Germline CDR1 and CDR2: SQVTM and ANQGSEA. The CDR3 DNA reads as TGCAGCGTTGTGGGCGGGGGGGCTCAGGAGACCCAGTACTTC. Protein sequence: CSVVGGGAQETQYF.

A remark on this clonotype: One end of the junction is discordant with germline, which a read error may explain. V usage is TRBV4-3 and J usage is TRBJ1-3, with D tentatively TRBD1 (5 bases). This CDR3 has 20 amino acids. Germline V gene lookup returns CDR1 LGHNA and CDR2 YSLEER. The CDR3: CASSQDWERTGTVSGSTIYF. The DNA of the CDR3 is TGCGCCAGCAGCCAAGATTGGGAAAGGACCGGGACGGTCTCTGGAAGCACCATATATTTT.

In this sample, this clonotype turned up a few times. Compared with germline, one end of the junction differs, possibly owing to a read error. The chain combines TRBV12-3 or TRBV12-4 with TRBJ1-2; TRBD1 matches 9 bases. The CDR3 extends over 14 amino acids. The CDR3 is CTSSQQGASHGYTF. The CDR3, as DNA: TGTACCAGCAGCCAACAGGGGGCGTCTCATGGCTACACCTTC.

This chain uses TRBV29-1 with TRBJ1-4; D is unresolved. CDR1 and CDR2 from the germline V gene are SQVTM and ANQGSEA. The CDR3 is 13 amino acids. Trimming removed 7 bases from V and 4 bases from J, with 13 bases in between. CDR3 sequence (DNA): TGCAGCGCTACGACGGAGGTTAATGAAAAACTGTTTTTT. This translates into CSATTEVNEKLFF.

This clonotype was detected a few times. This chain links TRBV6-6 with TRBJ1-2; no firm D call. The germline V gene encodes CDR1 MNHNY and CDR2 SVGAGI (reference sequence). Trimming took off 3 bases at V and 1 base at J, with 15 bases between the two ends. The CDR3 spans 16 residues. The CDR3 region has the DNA TGTGCCAGCAGTTATAGAGCCCAGGCGCTTAACTATGGCTACACCTTC. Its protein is CASSYRAQALNYGYTF.

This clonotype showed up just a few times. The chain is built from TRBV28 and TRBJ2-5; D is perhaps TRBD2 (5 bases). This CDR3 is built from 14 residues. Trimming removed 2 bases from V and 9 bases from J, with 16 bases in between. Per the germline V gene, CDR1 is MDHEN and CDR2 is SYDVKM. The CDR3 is CASSLPGIRGAQYF. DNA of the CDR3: TGTGCCAGCAGTTTACCCGGGATCCGGGGAGCCCAGTACTTC.

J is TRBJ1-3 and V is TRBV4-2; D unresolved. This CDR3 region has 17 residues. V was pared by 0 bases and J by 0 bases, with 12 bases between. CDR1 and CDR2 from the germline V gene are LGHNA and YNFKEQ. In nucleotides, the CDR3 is TGTGCCAGCAGCCAAGATGAGGGCAGGAACTCTGGAAACACCATATATTTT. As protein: CASSQDEGRNSGNTIYF.

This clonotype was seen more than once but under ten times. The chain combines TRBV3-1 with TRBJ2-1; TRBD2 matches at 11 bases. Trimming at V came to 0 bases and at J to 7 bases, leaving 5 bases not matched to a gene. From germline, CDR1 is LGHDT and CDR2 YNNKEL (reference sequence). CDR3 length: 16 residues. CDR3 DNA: TGTGCCAGCAGCCAAGATCGTAGCGGGGGGGCAAATGAGCAGTTCTTC. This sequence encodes CASSQDRSGGANEQFF.

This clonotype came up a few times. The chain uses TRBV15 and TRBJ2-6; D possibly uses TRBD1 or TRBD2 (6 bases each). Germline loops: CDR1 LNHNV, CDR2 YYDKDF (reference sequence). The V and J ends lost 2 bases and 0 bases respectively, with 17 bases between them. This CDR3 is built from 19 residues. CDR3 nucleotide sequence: TGTGCCACCAGCAGACTGGGAGACGGGGGCAGCTCTGGGGCCAACGTCCTGACTTTC. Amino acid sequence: CATSRLGDGGSSGANVLTF. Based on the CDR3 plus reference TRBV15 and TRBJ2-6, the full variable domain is DAMVIQNPRYQVTQFGKPVTLSCSQTLNHNVMYWYQQKSSQAPKLLFHYYDKDFNNEADTPDNFQSRRPNTSFCFLDIRSPGLGDTAMYLCATSRLGDGGSSGANVLTFGAGSRLTVL.

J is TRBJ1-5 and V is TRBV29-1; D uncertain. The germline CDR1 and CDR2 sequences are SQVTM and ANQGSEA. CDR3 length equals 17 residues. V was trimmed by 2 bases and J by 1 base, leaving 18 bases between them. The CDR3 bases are TGCAGCGTTGAATGGGCCTCGGAGGGAGGCAGCAATCAGCCCCAGCATTTT. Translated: CSVEWASEGGSNQPQHF. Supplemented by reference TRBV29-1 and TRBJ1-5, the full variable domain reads SAVISQKPSRDICQRGTSLTIQCQVDSQVTMMFWYRQQPGQSLTLIATANQGSEATYESGFVIDKFPISRPNLTFSTLTVSNMSPEDSSIYLCSVEWASEGGSNQPQHFGDGTRLSIL.

CDR3 nucleotides: TGCAGTGCTAGACTAGCGGGGATCTACGAGCAGTACTTC. Residues: CSARLAGIYEQYF. The chain links TRBV20-1 to TRBJ2-7; 9 bases match TRBD2. V gave up 2 bases and J gave up 3 bases; unmatched junction bases: 2. CDR1 and CDR2 from the germline V gene are DFQATT and SNEGSKA (reference sequence). The length of the CDR3 is 13 residues.

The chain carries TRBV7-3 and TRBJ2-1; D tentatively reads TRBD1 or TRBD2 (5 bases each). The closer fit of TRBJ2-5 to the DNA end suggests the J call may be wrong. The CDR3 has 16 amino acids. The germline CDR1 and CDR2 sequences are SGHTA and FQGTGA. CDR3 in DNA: TGTGCCAGCAGCTTAAAAGAGATGGGGGAGCCGAAGACCCAGTACTTC. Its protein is CASSLKEMGEPKTQYF.

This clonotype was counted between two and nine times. This CDR3 is CAWSSLAGGETQYF. CDR3 sequence (DNA): TGTGCCTGGAGTAGCCTAGCGGGGGGGGAGACCCAGTACTTC. The V call is TRBV30, the J call TRBJ2-5; 12 bases map to TRBD2. This CDR3 contains 14 residues. Germline assignment: CDR1 GTSNPN and CDR2 SVGIG (reference sequence). The V gene end was trimmed by 2 bases and the J gene end by 5 bases; junction bases not matched to a gene: 3.

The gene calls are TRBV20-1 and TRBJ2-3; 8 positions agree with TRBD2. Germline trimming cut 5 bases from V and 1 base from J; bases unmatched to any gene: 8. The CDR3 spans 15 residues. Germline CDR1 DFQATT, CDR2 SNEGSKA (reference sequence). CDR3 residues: CSASTSGAGTDTQYF. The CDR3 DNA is TGCAGTGCTTCTACTAGCGGAGCCGGCACAGATACGCAGTATTTT.

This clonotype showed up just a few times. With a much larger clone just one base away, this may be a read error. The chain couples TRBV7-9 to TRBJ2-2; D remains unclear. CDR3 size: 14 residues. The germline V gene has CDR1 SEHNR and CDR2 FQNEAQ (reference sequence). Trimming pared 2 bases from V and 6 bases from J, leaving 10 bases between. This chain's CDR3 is CASSLSEAPGELFF. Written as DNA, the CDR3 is TGTGCCAGCAGCTTATCAGAAGCCCCCGGGGAGCTGTTTTTT.

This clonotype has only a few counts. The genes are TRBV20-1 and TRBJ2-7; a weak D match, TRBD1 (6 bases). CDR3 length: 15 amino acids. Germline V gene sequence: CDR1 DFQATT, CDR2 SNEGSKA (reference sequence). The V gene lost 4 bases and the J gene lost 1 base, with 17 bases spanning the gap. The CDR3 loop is CSAKALTGESYEQYF. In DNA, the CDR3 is TGCAGTGCTAAAGCGTTGACAGGAGAATCCTACGAGCAGTACTTC.

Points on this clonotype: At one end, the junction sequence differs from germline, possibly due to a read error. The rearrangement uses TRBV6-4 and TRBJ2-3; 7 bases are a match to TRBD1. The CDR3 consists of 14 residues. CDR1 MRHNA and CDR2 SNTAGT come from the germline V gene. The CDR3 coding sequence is TGTGCCGGCAGTGACAGGGCGGCTGAGGGTTCCATGTATTTT. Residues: CAGSDRAAEGSMYF.

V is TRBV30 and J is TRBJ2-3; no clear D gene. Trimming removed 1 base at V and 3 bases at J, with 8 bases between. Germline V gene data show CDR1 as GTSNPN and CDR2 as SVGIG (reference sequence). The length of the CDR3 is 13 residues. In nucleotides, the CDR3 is TGTGCCTGGAGTGAGCTGACAACAGATACGCAGTATTTT. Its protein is CAWSELTTDTQYF.

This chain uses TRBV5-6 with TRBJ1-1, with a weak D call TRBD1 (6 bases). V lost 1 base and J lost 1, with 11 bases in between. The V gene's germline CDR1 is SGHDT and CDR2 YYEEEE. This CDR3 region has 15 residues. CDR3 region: CASSLYGGANTEAFF. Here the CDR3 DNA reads TGTGCCAGCAGCTTGTACGGGGGGGCGAACACTGAAGCTTTCTTT. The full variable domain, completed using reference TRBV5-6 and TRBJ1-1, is DAGVTQSPTHLIKTRGQQVTLRCSPKSGHDTVSWYQQALGQGPQFIFQYYEEEERQRGNFPDRFSGHQFPNYSSELNVNALLLGDSALYLCASSLYGGANTEAFFGQGTRLTVV.

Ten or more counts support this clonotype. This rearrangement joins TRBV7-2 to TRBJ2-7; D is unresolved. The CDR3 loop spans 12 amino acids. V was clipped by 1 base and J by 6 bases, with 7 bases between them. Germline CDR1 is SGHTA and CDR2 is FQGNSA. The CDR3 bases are TGTGCCAGCAGCTTAGGACGTGGCGAGCAGTACTTC. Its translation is CASSLGRGEQYF.

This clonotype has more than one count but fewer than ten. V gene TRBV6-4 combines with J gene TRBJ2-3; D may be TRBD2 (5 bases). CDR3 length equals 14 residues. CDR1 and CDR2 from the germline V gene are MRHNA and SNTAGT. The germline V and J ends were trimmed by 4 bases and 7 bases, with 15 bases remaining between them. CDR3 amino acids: CASSAADGTNTQYF. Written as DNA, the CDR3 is TGTGCCAGCAGTGCAGCGGACGGCACGAATACGCAGTATTTT.

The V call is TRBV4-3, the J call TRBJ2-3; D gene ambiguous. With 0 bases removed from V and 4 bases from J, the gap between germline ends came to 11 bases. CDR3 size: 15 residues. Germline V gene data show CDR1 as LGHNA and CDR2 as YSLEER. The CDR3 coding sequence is TGCGCCAGCAGCCAAGAAGGTTCGGCCCCAGATACGCAGTATTTT. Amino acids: CASSQEGSAPDTQYF.

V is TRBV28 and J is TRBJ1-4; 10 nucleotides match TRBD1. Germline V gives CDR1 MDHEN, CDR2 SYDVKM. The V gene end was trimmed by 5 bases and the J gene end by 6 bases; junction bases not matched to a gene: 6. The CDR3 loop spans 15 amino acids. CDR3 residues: CASSLSGTGDEKLFF. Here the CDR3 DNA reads TGTGCCAGCAGTCTGTCCGGGACAGGGGATGAAAAACTGTTTTTT.